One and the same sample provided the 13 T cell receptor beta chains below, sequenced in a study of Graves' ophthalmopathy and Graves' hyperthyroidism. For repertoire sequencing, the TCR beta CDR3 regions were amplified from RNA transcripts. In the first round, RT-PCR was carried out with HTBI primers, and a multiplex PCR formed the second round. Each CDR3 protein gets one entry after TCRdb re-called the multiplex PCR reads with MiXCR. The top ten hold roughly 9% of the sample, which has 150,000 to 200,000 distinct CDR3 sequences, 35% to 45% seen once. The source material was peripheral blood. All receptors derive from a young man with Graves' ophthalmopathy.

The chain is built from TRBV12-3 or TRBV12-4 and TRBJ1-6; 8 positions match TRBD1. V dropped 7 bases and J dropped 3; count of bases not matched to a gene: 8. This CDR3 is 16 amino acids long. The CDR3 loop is CASMSDRANYNSPLHF. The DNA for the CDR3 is TGTGCCAGCATGTCGGACAGGGCCAACTATAATTCACCCCTCCACTTT.

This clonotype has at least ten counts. Written as DNA, the CDR3 is TGTGCCAGCACCAACGCGGGACAGGGCTCCTACGAGCAGTACTTC. Amino acids: CASTNAGQGSYEQYF. The chain employs TRBV12-3 or TRBV12-4 and TRBJ2-7; 9 positions match TRBD1. The length of the CDR3 is 15 residues. V dropped 7 bases and J dropped 0; count of bases not matched to a gene: 7.

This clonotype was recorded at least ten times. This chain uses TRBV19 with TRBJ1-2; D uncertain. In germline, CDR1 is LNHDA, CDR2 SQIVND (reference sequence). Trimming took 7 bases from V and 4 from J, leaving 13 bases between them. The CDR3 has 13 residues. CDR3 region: CASTPGQAYGYTF. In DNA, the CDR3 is TGTGCCAGTACCCCCGGGCAGGCCTATGGCTACACCTTC.

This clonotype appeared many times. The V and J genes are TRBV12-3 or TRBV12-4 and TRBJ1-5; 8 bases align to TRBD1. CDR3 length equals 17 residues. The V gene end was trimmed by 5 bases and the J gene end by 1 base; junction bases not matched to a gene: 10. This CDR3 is CASSRAGGLTSNQPQHF. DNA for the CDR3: TGTGCCAGCAGTAGGGCAGGGGGCTTAACGAGCAATCAGCCCCAGCATTTT.

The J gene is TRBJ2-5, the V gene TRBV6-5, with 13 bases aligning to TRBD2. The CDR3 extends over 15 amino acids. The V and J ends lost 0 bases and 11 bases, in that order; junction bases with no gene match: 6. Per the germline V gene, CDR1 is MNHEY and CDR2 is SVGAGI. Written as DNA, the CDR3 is TGTGCCAGCAGTTACTCCCCCGGGACTAGCGGGACTCAGTACTTC. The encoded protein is CASSYSPGTSGTQYF.

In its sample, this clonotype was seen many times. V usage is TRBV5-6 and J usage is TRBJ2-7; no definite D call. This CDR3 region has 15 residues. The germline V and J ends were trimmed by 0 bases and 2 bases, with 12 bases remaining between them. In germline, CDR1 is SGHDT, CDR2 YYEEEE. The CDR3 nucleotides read TGTGCCAGCAGCTTGGGTGGTCCCAGACCCTACGAGCAGTACTTC. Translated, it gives CASSLGGPRPYEQYF.

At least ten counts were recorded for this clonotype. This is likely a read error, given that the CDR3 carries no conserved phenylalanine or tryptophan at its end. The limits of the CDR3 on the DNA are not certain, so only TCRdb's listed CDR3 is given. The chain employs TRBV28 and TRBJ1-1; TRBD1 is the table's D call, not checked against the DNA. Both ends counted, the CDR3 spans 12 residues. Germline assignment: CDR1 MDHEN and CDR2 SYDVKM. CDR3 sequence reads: CASSTTGTLWGL.

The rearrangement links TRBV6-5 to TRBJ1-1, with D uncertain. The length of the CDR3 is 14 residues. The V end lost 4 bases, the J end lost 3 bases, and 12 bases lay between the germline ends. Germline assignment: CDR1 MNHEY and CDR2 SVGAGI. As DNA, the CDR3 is TGTGCCAGCAGTTTCCGGGGTGACCACACTGAAGCTTTCTTT. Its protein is CASSFRGDHTEAFF.

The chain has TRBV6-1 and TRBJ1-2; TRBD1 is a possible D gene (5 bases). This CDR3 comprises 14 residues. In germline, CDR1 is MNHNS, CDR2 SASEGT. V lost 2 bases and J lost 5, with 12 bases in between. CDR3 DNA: TGTGCCAGCAGTGAAAGCGGGGGAGCATATGGCTACACCTTC. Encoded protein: CASSESGGAYGYTF.

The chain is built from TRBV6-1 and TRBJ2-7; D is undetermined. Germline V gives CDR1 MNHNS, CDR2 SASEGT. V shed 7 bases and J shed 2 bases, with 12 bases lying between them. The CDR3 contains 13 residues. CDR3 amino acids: CASTEHLAYEQYF. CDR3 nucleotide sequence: TGTGCCAGCACAGAACATTTAGCCTACGAGCAGTACTTC.

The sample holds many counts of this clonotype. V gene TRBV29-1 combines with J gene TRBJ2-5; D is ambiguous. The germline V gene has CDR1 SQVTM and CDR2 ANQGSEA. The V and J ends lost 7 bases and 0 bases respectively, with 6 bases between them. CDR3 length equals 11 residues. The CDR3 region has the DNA TGCAGCGGTGACGACCAAGAGACCCAGTACTTC. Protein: CSGDDQETQYF.

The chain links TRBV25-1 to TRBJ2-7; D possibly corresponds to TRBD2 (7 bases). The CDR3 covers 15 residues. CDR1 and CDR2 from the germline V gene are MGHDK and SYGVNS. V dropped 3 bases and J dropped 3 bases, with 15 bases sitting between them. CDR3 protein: CASSEGAGAGYEQYF. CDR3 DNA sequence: TGTGCCAGCAGTGAGGGGGCGGGAGCCGGCTACGAGCAGTACTTC.

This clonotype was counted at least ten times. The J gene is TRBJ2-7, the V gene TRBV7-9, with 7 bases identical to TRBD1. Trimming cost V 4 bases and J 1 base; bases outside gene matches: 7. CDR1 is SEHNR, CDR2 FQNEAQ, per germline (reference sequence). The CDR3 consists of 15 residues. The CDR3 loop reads CASSSSGTASYEQYF. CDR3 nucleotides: TGTGCCAGCAGCTCATCCGGGACAGCTTCCTACGAGCAGTACTTC.